These 18 T cell receptor beta chains were sequenced from one sample in a study of T cells in Graves' hyperthyroidism and ophthalmopathy. RNA transcripts yielded amplified TCR beta CDR3 regions. The primer set for the first-round RT-PCR of the TCR CDR3 was HTBI. TCRdb fed the multiplex PCR reads into MiXCR, producing one record per CDR3 protein. This table has some 300,000 distinct CDR3 sequences, 16% appearing once. Sequenced sample: blood. Source of these receptors: a man younger than 45 with Graves' hyperthyroidism.

This clonotype was recorded at least ten times. The CDR3 coding sequence is TGTGCCAGCAGTTTTGGGCAGGGGACAGATACGCAGTATTTT. Its protein is CASSFGQGTDTQYF. V and J are TRBV12-3 or TRBV12-4 and TRBJ2-3, with D possibly TRBD1 on 6 matching bases. The CDR3 is made up of 14 amino acids. V was pared by 3 bases and J by 3 bases, with 10 bases between.

The V gene is TRBV7-9, the J gene TRBJ2-1; 8 bases fit TRBD1. Gene TRBJ2-7 matches the end of the DNA better, so the J call may be wrong. This CDR3 spans 15 amino acids. CDR1 SEHNR and CDR2 FQNEAQ come from the germline V gene (reference sequence). CDR3 protein: CASKSDGQGYNEQYF. As DNA, the CDR3 is TGTGCCAGCAAATCTGATGGACAGGGTTACAATGAGCAGTACTTC.

This clonotype was observed many times. The chain uses TRBV14 and TRBJ2-1; D call uncertain. The germline CDR1 and CDR2 sequences are SGHDN and FVKESK. V was pared by 1 base and J by 1 base, with 11 bases between. This CDR3 region has 16 residues. The CDR3 sequence is CASSQVGQDSYNEQFF. In DNA form, the CDR3 reads TGTGCCAGCAGCCAAGTGGGCCAGGATTCCTACAATGAGCAGTTCTTC.

This clonotype was seen at least ten times. The rearrangement uses TRBV12-3 or TRBV12-4 and TRBJ2-5; TRBD2 might be the D (5 bases). The CDR3 loop spans 15 amino acids. V lost 6 bases and J 5 bases, leaving 19 bases between the germline ends. The CDR3 nucleotides read TGTGCCAGCAGCCGCTGGGCGGGCGTGGGGGAGACCCAGTACTTC. This sequence encodes CASSRWAGVGETQYF.

This clonotype has a count of ten or more. The chain carries TRBV2 and TRBJ1-1; unclear D gene. Germline V gene data show CDR1 as SNHLY and CDR2 as FYNNEI. Trimming left V 6 bases short and J 0 bases short, with 11 bases between. The CDR3 is 14 residues long. The CDR3 here is CASRQVPMNTEAFF. DNA for the CDR3: TGTGCCAGCAGACAAGTCCCCATGAACACTGAAGCTTTCTTT.

This clonotype was detected many times. This chain uses TRBV7-8 with TRBJ2-3; TRBD1 aligns across 7 bases. This CDR3 is built from 16 residues. Germline V CDR1 and CDR2: SGHVS, FQNEAQ. The ends lost 1 base at V and 2 bases at J; junction bases unmatched: 6. This CDR3 is CASSLEGTAYTDTQYF. CDR3 DNA: TGTGCCAGCAGCTTAGAGGGGACAGCCTACACAGATACGCAGTATTTT.

In its sample, this clonotype was seen many times. The genes are TRBV7-9 and TRBJ2-1; unclear D gene. The CDR3 contains 11 residues. The germline V gene encodes CDR1 SEHNR and CDR2 FQNEAQ (reference sequence). V lost 3 bases to trimming and J lost 9 bases, with 6 bases between them. The CDR3 sequence is CASSFLSEQFF. The CDR3 DNA follows: TGTGCCAGCAGCTTTTTATCTGAGCAGTTCTTC. Filled out from reference TRBV7-9 and TRBJ2-1, the complete variable domain reads DTGVSQNPRHKITKRGQNVTFRCDPISEHNRLYWYRQTLGQGPEFLTYFQNEAQLEKSRLLSDRFSAERPKGSFSTLEIQRTEQGDSAMYLCASSFLSEQFFGPGTRLTVL.

At least ten counts were recorded for this clonotype. CDR3 residues: CASSRLAGVQETQYF. DNA of the CDR3: TGTGCCAGCAGCCGGTTGGCGGGGGTCCAAGAGACCCAGTACTTC. The gene calls are TRBV3-1 and TRBJ2-5; 7 positions agree with TRBD2. From germline, CDR1 is LGHDT and CDR2 YNNKEL (reference sequence). The CDR3 covers 15 residues. V was clipped by 4 bases and J by 1 base; unmatched bases: 6.

The chain couples TRBV4-1 to TRBJ2-7; 9 bases fit TRBD1. This CDR3 has 15 amino acids. Per germline, CDR1 MGHRA and CDR2 YSYEKL. The J segment lost 7 bases and the V segment lost 3 bases, leaving 10 bases of the junction unmatched. CDR3: CASSQGGQGSWEQYF. The CDR3 DNA reads as TGCGCCAGCAGCCAGGGGGGACAGGGCTCCTGGGAGCAGTACTTC.

The rearrangement uses TRBV27 and TRBJ2-7; tentative D call: TRBD2 (5 bases). The CDR3 is made up of 15 amino acids. The ends were cut back, 5 bases at V and 1 base at J, with 15 bases in the middle. Germline V lookup: CDR1 MNHEY, CDR2 SMNVEV (reference sequence). The CDR3: CASSQPGGRSYEQYF. CDR3 nucleotide sequence: TGTGCCAGCAGTCAGCCCGGCGGGCGATCCTACGAGCAGTACTTC.

This clonotype was recorded a few times. V gene TRBV5-1 combines with J gene TRBJ2-1; 7 bases line up with TRBD2. The CDR3 covers 17 residues. Germline-derived CDR1 and CDR2 are SGHRS and YFSETQ. V lost 2 bases and J lost 7; bases outside the gene matches: 15. The CDR3 DNA reads TGCGCCAGCAGCTTACAAGATAGCGGGCTCCGTCGGAATGAGCAGTTCTTC. This translates into CASSLQDSGLRRNEQFF.

This clonotype was recorded many times. The J gene is TRBJ2-7, the V gene TRBV13, with TRBD2 matching over 7 bases. The CDR3 is made up of 16 amino acids. Germline CDR1 is PRHDT and CDR2 is FYEKMQ (reference sequence). V was clipped by 1 base and J by 2 bases; unmatched bases: 8. The CDR3 DNA reads as TGTGCCAGCAGCTTAGAGGGAGGGAGCACCCCCTACGAGCAGTACTTC. Its protein is CASSLEGGSTPYEQYF.

The sample holds many counts of this clonotype. V and J are TRBV28 and TRBJ2-7; 8 bases map to TRBD2. V trimming: 5 bases; J trimming: 4 bases; junction bases outside the gene matches: 7. The CDR3 is made up of 14 amino acids. Germline lookup yields CDR1 MDHEN and CDR2 SYDVKM. CDR3 loop: CASSTQRERYEQYF. In nucleotides, the CDR3 is TGTGCCAGCAGTACCCAGCGGGAGAGGTACGAGCAGTACTTC.

There are a few counts of this clonotype. The genes are TRBV27 and TRBJ1-5; TRBD1 agrees at 7 bases. Germline CDR1 is MNHEY and CDR2 is SMNVEV (reference sequence). The CDR3 consists of 15 residues. The V and J ends lost 4 bases and 1 base, in that order; junction bases with no gene match: 4. The CDR3 here is CASSSTGWSNQPQHF. CDR3 coding DNA: TGTGCCAGCAGTTCGACAGGGTGGAGCAATCAGCCCCAGCATTTT.

In its sample, this clonotype was seen many times. The chain has TRBV18 and TRBJ2-1; 7 nucleotides agree with TRBD2. Germline CDR1 KGHSH, CDR2 LQKENI. Trimming at V came to 3 bases and at J to 9 bases, leaving 14 bases not matched to a gene. The CDR3 consists of 16 residues. CDR3 coding DNA: TGTGCCAGCTCACCGGGGGGGACTAACAAACCCGGTGAGCAGTTCTTC. This sequence encodes CASSPGGTNKPGEQFF. Filled out from reference TRBV18 and TRBJ2-1, the complete variable domain reads NAGVMQNPRHLVRRRGQEARLRCSPMKGHSHVYWYRQLPEEGLKFMVYLQKENIIDESGMPKERFSAEFPKEGPSILRIQQVVRGDSAAYFCASSPGGTNKPGEQFFGPGTRLTVL.

The rearrangement joins TRBV10-3 to TRBJ2-1; weak D call: TRBD2 (5 bases). Germline V gives CDR1 ENHRY, CDR2 SYGVKD. The CDR3 is 17 residues long. V was pared by 3 bases and J by 3 bases, with 18 bases between. CDR3 amino acids: CAISERFVAGSYNEQFF. The CDR3 DNA sequence: TGTGCCATCAGTGAAAGATTCGTCGCGGGTAGCTACAATGAGCAGTTCTTC.

This clonotype was seen at least ten times. The gene calls are TRBV28 and TRBJ2-7; TRBD1 matches 10 bases. Germline V gene data show CDR1 as MDHEN and CDR2 as SYDVKM. This CDR3 has 14 amino acids. V dropped 6 bases and J dropped 5; count of bases not matched to a gene: 7. CDR3 in amino acids: CASSPGGTGDEQYF. Here the CDR3 DNA reads TGTGCCAGCAGCCCCGGGGGGACAGGGGACGAGCAGTACTTC.

This clonotype appeared a few times. The V gene is TRBV30, the J gene TRBJ1-2; possibly TRBD1 for D (5 bases). The germline CDR1 and CDR2 sequences are GTSNPN and SVGIG (reference sequence). There are 13 residues in the CDR3. V gave up 3 bases and J gave up 8 bases, with 16 bases separating them. CDR3 DNA: TGTGCCTGGAGATGGGGCGAACTTGGCGGCTACACCTTC. This codes for CAWRWGELGGYTF.